This T cell receptor beta chain was obtained from a study of cytomegalovirus exposure and HLA in healthy donors. Notes on the study in general: Most sequenced TCRs were rare (though some public TCRs occurred in many donors).

The CDR3 extends over 15 amino acids. CDR1 is MNHEY, CDR2 SVGAGI, per germline. V shed 9 bases and J 5 bases; nucleotides not matched to a gene: 15. Sequencing was performed with immunoSEQ multiplex PCR; in TCRdb, only in-frame clones are kept and a portion is missing. The data hold about 140,000 clones, with 80% to 90% observed a single time. A note on this clone: Its cognate antigen is unknown.

The sample consisted of PBMCs. This receptor was obtained from a man younger than 35 in good health and CMV-seropositive. This rearrangement joins TRBV6-5 to TRBJ1-2; 7 nucleotides align to TRBD1. DNA for the CDR3: TGTGCCAGTACGCCTTTTACCGGGACAGCTTATGGCTACACCTTC. Amino acid sequence: CASTPFTGTAYGYTF.